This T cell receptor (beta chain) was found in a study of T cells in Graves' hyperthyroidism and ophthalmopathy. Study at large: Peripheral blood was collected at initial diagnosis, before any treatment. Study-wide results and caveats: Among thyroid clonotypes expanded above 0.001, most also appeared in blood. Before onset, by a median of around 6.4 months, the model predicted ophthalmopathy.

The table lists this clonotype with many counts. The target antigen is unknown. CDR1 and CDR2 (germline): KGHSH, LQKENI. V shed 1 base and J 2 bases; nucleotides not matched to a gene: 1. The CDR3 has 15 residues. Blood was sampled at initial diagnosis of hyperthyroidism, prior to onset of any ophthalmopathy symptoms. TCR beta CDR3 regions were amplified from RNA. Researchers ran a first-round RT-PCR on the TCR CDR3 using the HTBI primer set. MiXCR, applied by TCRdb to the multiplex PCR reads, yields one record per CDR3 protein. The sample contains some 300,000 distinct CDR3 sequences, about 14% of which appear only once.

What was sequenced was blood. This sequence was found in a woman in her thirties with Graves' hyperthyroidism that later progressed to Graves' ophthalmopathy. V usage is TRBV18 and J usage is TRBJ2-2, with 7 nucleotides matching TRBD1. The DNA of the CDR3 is TGTGCCAGCTCACCACAGGGGGCCAACACCGGGGAGCTGTTTTTT. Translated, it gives CASSPQGANTGELFF.